This T cell receptor beta chain was recorded in a study of T cell responses to AZD1222 COVID-19 vaccine (dated by TCRdb to 2020 to 2022). Notes on the research overall: Because spike-specific TCR depth and breadth did not differ between the two schedules, AZD1222 recipients who got a second dose at roughly 4 weeks were pooled with those who got a second dose at roughly 12 weeks. A total of around 240 trial participants underwent TCR sequencing, of whom 207 received two doses of AZD1222 and some 25 received two doses of the MenACWY control vaccine. Trial participants were enrolled by age into 18-55, 56-69 and 70-plus year subgroups, with roughly 160, 29 and 62 TCR-sequenced participants respectively.

Explained via the paper, the time point label denotes: baseline before first vaccination. Vaccinee samples were obtained from the UK trials COV001 and COV002, which included a single-blind randomized controlled phase 2/3 trial of AZD1222 (ChAdOx1 nCoV-19) in healthy adults. Trial participant PBMC samples were collected at day 0 and day 28 after the second dose for TCRbeta chain sequencing. The CDR3 regions of human TCRbeta chains were analyzed by immunosequencing. For the original study's pipeline: Repertoire TCRs were checked for matches against a reference library of SARS-CoV-2-specific TCRs that had been generated using the MIRA antigen-specificity platform. Breadth meant the fraction of unique TCRs that were SARS-CoV-2-associated, whereas depth meant the fraction of total T cells that were SARS-CoV-2-associated. Using the MIRA data, every spike-specific TCR was mapped to the spike region that the TCR reacted to and assigned to either a CD4 or a CD8 class. Log10-transformed breadth and depth values were compared by one-way ANOVA with Sidak's multiple comparisons tests. Drawn from immuneACCESS, this table holds only the in-frame rearrangements with V and J called that TCRdb kept. Clones are partly lost; checked studies trace under half to an unresolved V gene and leave the rest unexplained. The V and J calls and clone size come from that table; D and trimming were worked out from the DNA. The sample includes 84,000 or so clones, with over 70% observed a single time. Roughly 15% of the sample comes from the top ten.

As regards this clone: Its antigen has not been determined. Qualities for individual bases were not recorded, and no much larger clone is one base off.

The investigation overall reported the following: Most participants were white British and females outnumbered males, and the authors suggested that clonal diversity may have been underestimated. Conclusions about previously exposed vaccinees are limited because only six or seven AZD1222 recipients were SARS-CoV-2 seropositive at baseline. The whole spike protein was spanned by vaccine-associated CD4 TCRs, and dominant responses were seen in regions 160-218 and 743-854. Nearly half of unique spike-specific TCRs reportedly recognized epitopes outside regions mutated in the B.1.351 and B.1.1.7 variants. A significant rise in spike-specific TCR breadth and depth was observed after two AZD1222 doses relative to day 0 and relative to MenACWY recipients. The 56-69-year group was small, and its depth increase did not reach significance, likely because of low power. No day 14 peak-response samples were available, so repertoires were characterized only after the peak T cell response.

The clonotype was recovered from an adult in good health. Sequencing was performed on peripheral blood, taken on day 0 of AZD1222 vaccination.

CDR3 reads: CAWKVRTVATEAFF. Here is the DNA: TGTGCCTGGAAGGTTAGGACGGTGGCAACTGAAGCTTTCTTT. The chain links TRBV30 with TRBJ1-1; the D gene assignment is ambiguous. The CDR3 starts with the cysteine, ends with the phenylalanine, and has 14 residues. CDR3 DNA is the only sequence kept; it has 42 bases, read in frame from the first base. CDR1 and CDR2 are read off the germline V gene (reference sequence) as GTSNPN and SVGIG. The V end loses 4 bases and the J end loses 5 bases, and a stretch of 17 bases separates them.